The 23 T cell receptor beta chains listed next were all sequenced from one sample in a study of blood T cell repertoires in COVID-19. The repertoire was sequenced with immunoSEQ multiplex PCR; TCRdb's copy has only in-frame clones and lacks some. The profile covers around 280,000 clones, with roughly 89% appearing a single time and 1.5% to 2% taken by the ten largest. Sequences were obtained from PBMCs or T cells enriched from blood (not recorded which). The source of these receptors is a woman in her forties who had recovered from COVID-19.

Here the CDR3 reads CAILPSIDRARGTGELFF. The CDR3 DNA sequence: TGTGCCATTTTACCTTCGATAGACAGGGCTCGGGGCACCGGGGAGCTGTTTTTT. This chain uses TRBV10-3 with TRBJ2-2; 7 bases align to TRBD1. Germline trimming cut 9 bases from V and 4 bases from J; bases unmatched to any gene: 20. CDR3 length: 18 amino acids. Germline V gene data show CDR1 as ENHRY and CDR2 as SYGVKD.

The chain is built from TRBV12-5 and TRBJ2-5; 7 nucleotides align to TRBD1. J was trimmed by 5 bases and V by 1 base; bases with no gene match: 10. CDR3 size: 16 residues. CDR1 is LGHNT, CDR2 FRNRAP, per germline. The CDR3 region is CASGLGDPTGRETQYF. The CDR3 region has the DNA TGTGCTAGTGGTTTGGGGGACCCGACAGGGCGGGAGACCCAGTACTTC.

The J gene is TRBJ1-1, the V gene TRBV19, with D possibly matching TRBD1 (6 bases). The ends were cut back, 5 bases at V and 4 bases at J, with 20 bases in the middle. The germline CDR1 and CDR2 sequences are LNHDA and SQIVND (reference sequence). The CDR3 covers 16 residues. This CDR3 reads CASSGRGDSWGTEAFF. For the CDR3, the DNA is TGTGCCAGTAGTGGGAGGGGGGACTCGTGGGGCACTGAAGCTTTCTTT.

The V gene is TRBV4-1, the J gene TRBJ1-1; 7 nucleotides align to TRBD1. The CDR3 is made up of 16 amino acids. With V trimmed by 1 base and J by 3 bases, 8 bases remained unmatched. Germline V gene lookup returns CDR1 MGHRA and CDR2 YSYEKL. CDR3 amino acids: CASSQVQGTRDTEAFF. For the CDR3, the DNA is TGCGCCAGCAGCCAAGTACAGGGGACAAGGGACACTGAAGCTTTCTTT.

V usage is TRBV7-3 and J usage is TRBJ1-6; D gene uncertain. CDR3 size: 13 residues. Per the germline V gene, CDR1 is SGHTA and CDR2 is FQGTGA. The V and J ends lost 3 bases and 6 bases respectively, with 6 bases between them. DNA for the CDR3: TGTGCCAGCAGCTTTGAGCTTAATTCACCCCTCCACTTT. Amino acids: CASSFELNSPLHF.

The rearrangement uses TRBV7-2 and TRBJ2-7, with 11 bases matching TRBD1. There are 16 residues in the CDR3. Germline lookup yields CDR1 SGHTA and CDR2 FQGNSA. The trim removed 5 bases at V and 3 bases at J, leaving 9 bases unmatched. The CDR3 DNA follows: TGTGCCAGCAGCCTTAGCACCGGGACAGGGGGCTACGAGCAGTACTTC. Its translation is CASSLSTGTGGYEQYF. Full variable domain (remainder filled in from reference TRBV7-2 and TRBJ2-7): GAGVSQSPSNKVTEKGKDVELRCDPISGHTALYWYRQSLGQGLEFLIYFQGNSAPDKSGLPSDRFSAERTGGSVSTLTIQRTQQEDSAVYLCASSLSTGTGGYEQYFGPGTRLTVT.

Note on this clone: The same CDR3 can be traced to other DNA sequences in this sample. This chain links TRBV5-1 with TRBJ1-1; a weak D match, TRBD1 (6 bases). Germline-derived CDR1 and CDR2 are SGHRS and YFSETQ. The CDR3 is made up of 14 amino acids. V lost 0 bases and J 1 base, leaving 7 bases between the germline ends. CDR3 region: CASSLGQANTEAFF. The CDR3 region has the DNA TGCGCCAGCAGCTTGGGACAGGCGAACACTGAAGCTTTCTTT.

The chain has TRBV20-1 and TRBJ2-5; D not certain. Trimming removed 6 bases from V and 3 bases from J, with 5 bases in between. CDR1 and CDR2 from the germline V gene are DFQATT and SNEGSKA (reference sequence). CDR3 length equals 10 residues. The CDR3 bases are TGCAGTGCAATCGAAGAGACCCAGTACTTC. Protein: CSAIEETQYF.

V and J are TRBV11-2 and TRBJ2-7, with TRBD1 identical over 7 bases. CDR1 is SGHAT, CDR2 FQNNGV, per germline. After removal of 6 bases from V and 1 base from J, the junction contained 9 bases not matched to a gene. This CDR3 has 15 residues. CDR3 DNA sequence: TGTGCCAGCAGTCACTCGAACAGGGGTTCCTACGAGCAGTACTTC. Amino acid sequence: CASSHSNRGSYEQYF.

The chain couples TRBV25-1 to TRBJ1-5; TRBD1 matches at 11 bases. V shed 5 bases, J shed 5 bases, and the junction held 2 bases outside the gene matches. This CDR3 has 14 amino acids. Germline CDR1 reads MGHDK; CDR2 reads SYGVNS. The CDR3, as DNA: TGTGCCAGCAGTCGGACAGGGGGCGATCAGCCCCAGCATTTT. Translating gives CASSRTGGDQPQHF. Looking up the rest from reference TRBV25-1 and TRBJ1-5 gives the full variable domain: EADIYQTPRYLVIGTGKKITLECSQTMGHDKMYWYQQDPGMELHLIHYSYGVNSTEKGDLSSESTVSRIRTEHFPLTLESARPSHTSQYLCASSRTGGDQPQHFGDGTRLSIL.

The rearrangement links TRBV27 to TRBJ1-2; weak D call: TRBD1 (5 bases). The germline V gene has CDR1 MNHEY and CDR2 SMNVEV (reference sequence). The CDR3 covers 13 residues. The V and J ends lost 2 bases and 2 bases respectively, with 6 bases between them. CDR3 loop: CASSLNRNYGYTF. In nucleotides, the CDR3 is TGTGCCAGCAGTTTAAACAGGAACTATGGCTACACCTTC.

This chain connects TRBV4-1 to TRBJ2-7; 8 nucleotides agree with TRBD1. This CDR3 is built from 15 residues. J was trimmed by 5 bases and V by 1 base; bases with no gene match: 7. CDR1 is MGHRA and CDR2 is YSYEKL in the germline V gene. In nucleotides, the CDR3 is TGCGCCAGCAGCCAAGGTCTACAGGGGGTAAACGAGCAGTACTTC. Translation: CASSQGLQGVNEQYF.

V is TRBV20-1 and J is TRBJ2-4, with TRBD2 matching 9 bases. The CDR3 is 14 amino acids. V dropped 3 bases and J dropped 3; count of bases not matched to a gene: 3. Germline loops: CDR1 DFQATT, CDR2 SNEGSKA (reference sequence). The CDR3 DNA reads TGCAGTGCTAGTAGGACTAGCGTCAAAAACATTCAGTACTTC. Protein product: CSASRTSVKNIQYF.

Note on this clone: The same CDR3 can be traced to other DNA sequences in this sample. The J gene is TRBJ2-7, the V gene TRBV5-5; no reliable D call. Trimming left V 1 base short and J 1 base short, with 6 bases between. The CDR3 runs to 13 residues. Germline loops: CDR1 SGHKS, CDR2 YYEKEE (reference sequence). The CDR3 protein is CASSLTGSYEQYF. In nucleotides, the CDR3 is TGTGCCAGCAGCTTGACTGGTTCCTACGAGCAGTACTTC.

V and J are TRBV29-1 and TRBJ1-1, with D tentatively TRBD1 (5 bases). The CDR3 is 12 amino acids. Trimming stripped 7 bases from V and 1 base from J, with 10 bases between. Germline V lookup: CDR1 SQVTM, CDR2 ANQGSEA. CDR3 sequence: CSALTANTEAFF. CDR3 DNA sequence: TGCAGCGCCCTGACAGCGAACACTGAAGCTTTCTTT.

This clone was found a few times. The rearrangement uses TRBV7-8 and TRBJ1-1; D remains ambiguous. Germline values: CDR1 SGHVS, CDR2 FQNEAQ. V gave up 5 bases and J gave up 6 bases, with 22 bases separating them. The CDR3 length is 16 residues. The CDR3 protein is CASSPTLLLSRAEAFF. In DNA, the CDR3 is TGTGCCAGCAGCCCTACCCTACTATTATCCCGGGCTGAAGCTTTCTTT.

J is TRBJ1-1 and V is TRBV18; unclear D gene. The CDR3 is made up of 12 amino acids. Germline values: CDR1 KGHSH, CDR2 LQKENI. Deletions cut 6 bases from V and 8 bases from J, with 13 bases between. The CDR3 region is CASSETGLEAFF. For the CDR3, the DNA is TGTGCCAGCTCCGAAACGGGGTTAGAAGCTTTCTTT.

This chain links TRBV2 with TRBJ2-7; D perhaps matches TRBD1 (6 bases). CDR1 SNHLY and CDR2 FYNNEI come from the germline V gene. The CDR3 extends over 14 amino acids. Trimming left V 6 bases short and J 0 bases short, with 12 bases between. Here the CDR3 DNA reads TGTGCCAGCAGGGACGGACAGCGCTCCTACGAGCAGTACTTC. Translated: CASRDGQRSYEQYF.

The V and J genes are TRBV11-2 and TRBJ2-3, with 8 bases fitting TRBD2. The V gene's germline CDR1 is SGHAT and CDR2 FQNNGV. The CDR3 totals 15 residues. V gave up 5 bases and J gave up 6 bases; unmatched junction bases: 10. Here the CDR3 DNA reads TGTGCCAGCAGCCGGATACTAGCGGCGCGCGATACGCAGTATTTT. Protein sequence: CASSRILAARDTQYF.

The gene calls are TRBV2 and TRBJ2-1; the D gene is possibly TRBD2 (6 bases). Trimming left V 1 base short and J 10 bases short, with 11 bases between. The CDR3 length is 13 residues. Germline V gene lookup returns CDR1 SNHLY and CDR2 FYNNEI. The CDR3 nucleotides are TGTGCCAGCAGTGAAGGTCGGGAGTGGGAGCAGTTCTTC. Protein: CASSEGREWEQFF.

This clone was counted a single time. Here the CDR3 reads CASSQEGSRPSPLHF. DNA of the CDR3: TGTGCCAGCAGCCAGGAGGGCTCAAGGCCTTCACCCCTCCACTTT. The rearrangement links TRBV3-1 (or the pseudogene TRBV3-2) to TRBJ1-6, with no clear D. Germline V gene data show CDR1 as LGHDT and CDR2 as YNNKEL (reference sequence). V shed 3 bases and J shed 9 bases, with 15 bases lying between them. The CDR3 spans 15 residues.

In DNA, the CDR3 is TGTGCCAGCAGCTTAGAAGCTATACGTCGGGGCTACACCTTC. Translating gives CASSLEAIRRGYTF. The J gene is TRBJ1-2, the V gene TRBV7-2; no firm D call. Per the germline V gene, CDR1 is SGHTA and CDR2 is FQGNSA. The CDR3 length is 14 residues. Trimming pared 1 base from V and 8 bases from J, leaving 14 bases between.

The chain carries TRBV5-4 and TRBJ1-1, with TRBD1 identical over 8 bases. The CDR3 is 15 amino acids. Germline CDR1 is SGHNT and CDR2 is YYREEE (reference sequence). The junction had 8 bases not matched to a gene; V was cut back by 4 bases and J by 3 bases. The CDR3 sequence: CASSPGQGRDTEAFF. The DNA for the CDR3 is TGTGCCAGCAGCCCAGGACAGGGTAGAGACACTGAAGCTTTCTTT.